Shown below are 9 T cell receptor beta chains from a single sample sequenced in a study of blood T cell repertoires in COVID-19. Sequenced by immunoSEQ multiplex PCR; TCRdb stores in-frame clones only, minus some. The sample consists of fewer than 200,000 clones, less than 85% of them appearing once. The specimen sequenced was PBMCs or T cells enriched from blood (not recorded which). Every receptor here comes from a woman in her 50s who had recovered from COVID-19.

This chain connects TRBV11-3 to TRBJ2-2, with D maybe TRBD2 (5 bases). V was clipped by 1 base and J by 6 bases, with 12 bases between them. The CDR3 is made up of 15 amino acids. Germline V gene data show CDR1 as SGHNT and CDR2 as YENEEA. This CDR3 reads CASSLATGLAGELFF. CDR3 nucleotide sequence: TGTGCCAGCAGCTTAGCCACGGGGTTAGCCGGGGAGCTGTTTTTT. The whole variable domain, remainder taken from reference TRBV11-3 and TRBJ2-2, is EAGVVQSPRYKIIEKKQPVAFWCNPISGHNTLYWYLQNLGQGPELLIRYENEEAVDDSQLPKDRFSAERLKGVDSTLKIQPAELGDSAVYLCASSLATGLAGELFFGEGSRLTVL.

The chain couples TRBV9 to TRBJ2-1; 7 nucleotides align to TRBD2. CDR1 SGDLS and CDR2 YYNGEE come from the germline V gene. Trimming cost V 5 bases and J 1 base; bases outside gene matches: 9. The CDR3 loop spans 16 amino acids. The CDR3 is CASSQRTSRSYNEQFF. CDR3 sequence (DNA): TGTGCCAGCAGTCAACGGACTAGTCGGTCCTACAATGAGCAGTTCTTC. Looking up the rest from reference TRBV9 and TRBJ2-1 gives the full variable domain: DSGVTQTPKHLITATGQRVTLRCSPRSGDLSVYWYQQSLDQGLQFLIQYYNGEERAKGNILERFSAQQFPDLHSELNLSSLELGDSALYFCASSQRTSRSYNEQFFGPGTRLTVL.

The chain combines TRBV27 with TRBJ2-7; 7 bases match TRBD1. The CDR3 totals 15 residues. Germline CDR1 and CDR2: MNHEY and SMNVEV (reference sequence). J gave up 2 bases and V 5 bases, and 9 bases lay outside the gene matches. The chain's CDR3 is CASSPSTGSPYEQYV. DNA for the CDR3: TGTGCCAGCAGTCCCTCGACAGGGTCCCCCTACGAGCAGTACGTC.

V and J are TRBV3-1 (or the pseudogene TRBV3-2) and TRBJ2-1; TRBD1 matches at 9 bases. Germline values: CDR1 LGHDT, CDR2 YNNKEL (reference sequence). This CDR3 is 14 amino acids long. Trimming cost V 10 bases and J 2 bases; bases outside gene matches: 6. The CDR3 DNA follows: TGTGCCACCACTGGACAGGGGCCCTACAATGAGCAGTTCTTC. As protein: CATTGQGPYNEQFF.

J is TRBJ2-7 and V is TRBV14, with D possibly TRBD2 on 5 matching bases. CDR3 length: 12 amino acids. V dropped 4 bases and J dropped 7 bases, with 11 bases sitting between them. CDR1 is SGHDN, CDR2 FVKESK, per germline. This chain's CDR3 is CASSLSGGEQYV. The DNA for the CDR3 is TGTGCCAGCAGCCTGAGCGGTGGGGAGCAGTACGTC.

In the case of this clone: This sample also contains other DNA sequences that code for the same CDR3. The chain recombines TRBV12-3 or TRBV12-4 with TRBJ1-2; D uncertain. There are 13 residues in the CDR3. V lost 4 bases and J 3 bases, leaving 9 bases between the germline ends. CDR3 sequence: CASSSREDYGYTF. CDR3 bases: TGTGCCAGCAGTTCTCGGGAGGACTATGGCTACACCTTC.

V and J are TRBV7-2 and TRBJ1-6; D is undetermined. CDR3 length equals 16 residues. CDR1 SGHTA and CDR2 FQGNSA come from the germline V gene. V lost 3 bases, J lost 0 bases, and 9 bases lay in between. CDR3 protein: CASSFFLSSYNSPLHF. The CDR3 DNA reads as TGTGCCAGCAGCTTTTTCCTCAGCTCCTATAATTCACCCCTCCACTTT.

The chain links TRBV7-8 to TRBJ1-3; possible D gene TRBD1, 5 bases. V gave up 5 bases and J gave up 0 bases, with 14 bases separating them. CDR1 is SGHVS and CDR2 is FQNEAQ in the germline V gene. The CDR3 is 16 amino acids. The CDR3 spells CASSLGDSYSGNTIYF. The CDR3 bases are TGTGCCAGCAGCCTCGGCGACAGTTACTCTGGAAACACCATATATTTT.

At least ten counts were recorded for this clone. V usage is TRBV30 and J usage is TRBJ1-6, with D possibly matching TRBD1 (5 bases). The ends were cut back, 3 bases at V and 8 bases at J, with 20 bases in the middle. CDR1 GTSNPN and CDR2 SVGIG come from the germline V gene (reference sequence). The CDR3 runs 16 residues. The CDR3 region has the DNA TGTGCCTGGAGCCATAGGGCCCTAATAGGGGATTCACCCCTCCACTTT. It specifies CAWSHRALIGDSPLHF.